This is a list of T cell receptor beta chains from one sample in a study of blood T cell repertoires in COVID-19. TCRdb's copy holds only in-frame clones and misses some; the assay was immunoSEQ multiplex PCR. The table includes 180,000 or so clones, 86% detected once. Source material: peripheral blood. The receptors shown here come from a man aged 70-80 years with acute or convalescent COVID-19. Both conserved end residues are part of each CDR3. The D gene is left open where the match is weak. Size is stated for part of the rows, as once, few or many counts, or as a class when the clone is expanded.

d_call: TRBD2
v_call: TRBV5-4
clone_size: NA
j_call: TRBJ2-1
cdr3_nt: TGTGCCAGCAGCTTGATGTGGCGGGAGAGGGGCAGGGATGAGCAGTTCTTC
cdr3_aa: CASSLMWRERGRDEQFF

d_call: NA
v_call: TRBV6-6
clone_size: NA
j_call: TRBJ1-1
cdr3_nt: TGTGCCAGCAGTTACTCGCGTCAGGGGAGGGCTGAAGCTTTCTTT
cdr3_aa: CASSYSRQGRAEAFF

d_call: NA
v_call: TRBV27
clone_size: NA
j_call: TRBJ1-2
cdr3_nt: TGTGCCAGCAGTTCATTTGGCTCCAGTGGCTACACCTTC
cdr3_aa: CASSSFGSSGYTF

d_call: TRBD1
v_call: TRBV7-3
clone_size: few
j_call: TRBJ1-5
cdr3_nt: TGTGCCAGCAGCTTAATCTGGGAACAGGGGGCACGATATCAGCCCCAGCATTTT
cdr3_aa: CASSLIWEQGARYQPQHF

d_call: TRBD1
v_call: TRBV5-1
clone_size: NA
j_call: TRBJ1-2
cdr3_nt: TGCGCCAGCAGCTTGGATTCGACAGGGGGGGTTGGCTACACCTTC
cdr3_aa: CASSLDSTGGVGYTF

d_call: TRBD1
v_call: TRBV2
clone_size: few
j_call: TRBJ2-1
cdr3_nt: TGTGCCAGTCAGGGGGTTCGAAGCAACCGGCAGTTCTTC
cdr3_aa: CASQGVRSNRQFF

d_call: TRBD1
v_call: TRBV7-9
clone_size: NA
j_call: TRBJ2-7
cdr3_nt: TGTGCCAGCAGCTCATGGTCCGGGACAGGTCGAGGCGAGCAGTACTTC
cdr3_aa: CASSSWSGTGRGEQYF

d_call: NA
v_call: TRBV4-2
clone_size: NA
j_call: TRBJ1-5
cdr3_nt: TGTGCCAGCAGCTTCAGCCGGGATCAGCCCCAGCATTTT
cdr3_aa: CASSFSRDQPQHF

d_call: NA
v_call: TRBV18
clone_size: NA
j_call: TRBJ2-3
cdr3_nt: TGTGCCAGCTCCCCGGGACTCACAGATACGCAGTATTTT
cdr3_aa: CASSPGLTDTQYF

d_call: TRBD2
v_call: TRBV13
clone_size: NA
j_call: TRBJ2-7
cdr3_nt: TGTGCCAGCAGCCTAGTAGCGGGGGTCCCCCCCTACGAGCAGTACTTC
cdr3_aa: CASSLVAGVPPYEQYF

d_call: NA
v_call: TRBV4-1
clone_size: NA
j_call: TRBJ1-2
cdr3_nt: TGCGCCAGCAGCCGAGGCAGATCGACAGCTAACTATGGCTACACCTTC
cdr3_aa: CASSRGRSTANYGYTF

d_call: NA
v_call: TRBV6-6
clone_size: NA
j_call: TRBJ2-5
cdr3_nt: TGTGCCAGCAGTTACCCTGGGGCTACCCAAGAGACCCAGTACTTC
cdr3_aa: CASSYPGATQETQYF

d_call: TRBD1
v_call: TRBV4-1
clone_size: few
j_call: TRBJ1-5
cdr3_nt: TGCGCCAGCAGCCAAGGGAGAACAGGGGTGTCGCCCCAGCATTTT
cdr3_aa: CASSQGRTGVSPQHF

d_call: NA
v_call: TRBV4-3
clone_size: NA
j_call: TRBJ2-3
cdr3_nt: TGCGCCAGCAGCCAAGGAAGGGGGTCCACAGATACGCAGTATTTT
cdr3_aa: CASSQGRGSTDTQYF

d_call: NA
v_call: TRBV7-9
clone_size: NA
j_call: TRBJ1-5
cdr3_nt: TGTGCCAGCAGCTTAACGAGCTATAGCAATCAGCCCCAGCATTTT
cdr3_aa: CASSLTSYSNQPQHF

d_call: NA
v_call: TRBV5-1
clone_size: NA
j_call: TRBJ2-7
cdr3_nt: TGCGCCAGCAGCTTTAACAGTGTCGAGCAGTACTTC
cdr3_aa: CASSFNSVEQYF

d_call: NA
v_call: TRBV5-8
clone_size: NA
j_call: TRBJ1-6
cdr3_nt: TGTGCCAGCAGCGATCATACAGGGTATGATTCACCCCTCCACTTT
cdr3_aa: CASSDHTGYDSPLHF

d_call: TRBD1
v_call: TRBV12-5
clone_size: NA
j_call: TRBJ1-1
cdr3_nt: TGTGCTAGTGACAAAGCAGGGGGCACGAGGGCTGAAGCTTTCTTT
cdr3_aa: CASDKAGGTRAEAFF

d_call: TRBD1
v_call: TRBV5-1
clone_size: NA
j_call: TRBJ1-6
cdr3_nt: TGCGCCAGCACGGACAGGGGGCGGACGGTTTCACCCCTCCACTTT
cdr3_aa: CASTDRGRTVSPLHF

d_call: TRBD2
v_call: TRBV7-9
clone_size: NA
j_call: TRBJ2-1
cdr3_nt: TGTGCCAGCAGCTTAATTAGCGGGGGGGCGAATGAGCAGTTCTTC
cdr3_aa: CASSLISGGANEQFF

d_call: TRBD2
v_call: TRBV2
clone_size: NA
j_call: TRBJ2-5
cdr3_nt: TGTGCCAGCAGCACGACTAGCGGGGGGGAGACCCAGTACTTC
cdr3_aa: CASSTTSGGETQYF

d_call: TRBD2
v_call: TRBV7-3
clone_size: NA
j_call: TRBJ2-2
cdr3_nt: TGTGCCAGCAGCATGCTAGCGGAGTGGAACACCGGGGAGCTGTTTTTT
cdr3_aa: CASSMLAEWNTGELFF

d_call: TRBD1
v_call: TRBV5-6
clone_size: NA
j_call: TRBJ1-5
cdr3_nt: TGTGCCAGCAGCAACCGGGACAGAGTTTATCAGCCCCAGCATTTT
cdr3_aa: CASSNRDRVYQPQHF